The present T cell receptor beta chain was sequenced within a study of CD8+ T cells in alopecia areata. Study-level information: Treated patients took oral tofacitinib at 5 to 10 mg twice daily. The SALT score measured affected scalp surface percentage in treated patients. The study, taken as a whole, reports: Normal scalp had lower clonality than lesional scalp, with alopecia totalis/universalis lesions showing this most strongly.

cDNA serving as the sequencing template came from extracted, reverse transcribed RNA. Method: immunoSEQ multiplex PCR; TCRdb's copy keeps in-frame clones and lacks some. The sample has under 350,000 clones, roughly 60% seen once. Treatment described: oral pan-JAK inhibitor, 5-10 mg twice daily. Collected material from alopecia areata patients comprised lesional scalp punch biopsies and peripheral blood. To note about this clone: Its antigen is as yet unknown.

The input for sequencing was CD4+ T cells sorted from blood, taken at week 24, from a patient treated with tofacitinib. The receptor's source is a human donor with alopecia areata.

CDR3 loop: CASSKMTGNEKLFF. CDR3 nucleotides: TGTGCCAGCAGCAAGATGACAGGGAATGAAAAACTGTTTTTT. The rearrangement links TRBV7-9 to TRBJ1-4; TRBD1 agrees at 7 bases. Germline trimming cut 5 bases from V and 5 bases from J; bases unmatched to any gene: 5. CDR1 is SEHNR and CDR2 is FQNEAQ in the germline V gene (reference sequence). CDR3 length: 14 residues.